The 11 T cell receptor beta chains in this list originate from one sample, sequenced in a study of regulatory T cells in long-lasting Graves disease. Sequencing libraries for TCR beta were prepared with iRepertoire HTBI primers and Arm-PCR of CDR3 regions. TCRdb passed the multiplex PCR reads through MiXCR, listing each CDR3 protein once. The table shows about 340,000 distinct CDR3 sequences, with roughly 21% occurring only once. Time point indicated: persistent/refractory GD, antithyroid drugs over 5 years with positive TRAb. PBMC-extracted RNA yielded the TCR library. The source material was peripheral blood mononuclear cells (PBMCs), sampled when the disease was refractory, from a patient treated with antithyroid drugs. The source of these receptors is a female donor with Graves disease.

The chain uses TRBV19 and TRBJ2-1, with TRBD1 identical over 9 bases. This CDR3 spans 15 amino acids. Germline V gene lookup returns CDR1 LNHDA and CDR2 SQIVND (reference sequence). Unmatched junction bases numbered 14, after V lost 7 bases and J lost 10 bases. The CDR3 DNA sequence: TGTGCCAGTAACTATGGCGGCGACAGGGGGGTCGAGCAGTTCTTC. It yields the protein CASNYGGDRGVEQFF.

This clonotype was picked up many times. The genes are TRBV20-1 and TRBJ2-5; D is ambiguous. Germline V CDR1 and CDR2: DFQATT, SNEGSKA (reference sequence). The length of the CDR3 is 12 residues. Trimming pared 6 bases from V and 3 bases from J, leaving 11 bases between. The CDR3 DNA is TGCAGTGCCACTCCAGGAGAAGAGACCCAGTACTTC. It codes for CSATPGEETQYF.

This clonotype was picked up many times. The chain links TRBV18 to TRBJ2-5, with D perhaps matching TRBD1 or TRBD2 (5 bases each). Trimming removed 8 bases from V and 2 bases from J, with 15 bases in between. In germline, CDR1 is KGHSH, CDR2 LQKENI. The length of the CDR3 is 14 residues. Written as DNA, the CDR3 is TGTGCCAGCAGTCCGGGGCTCCAACAAGAGACCCAGTACTTC. Its translation: CASSPGLQQETQYF.

This clonotype showed up many times. CDR3 nucleotides: TGTGCCTGGAGTCCGGGACAGGGGGGTCAGCCCCAGCATTTT. Encoded protein: CAWSPGQGGQPQHF. The V call is TRBV30, the J call TRBJ1-5; TRBD1 aligns across 11 bases. Germline CDR1 and CDR2: GTSNPN and SVGIG (reference sequence). V lost 2 bases to trimming and J lost 6 bases; unmatched junction nucleotides: 3. The CDR3 sequence is 14 residues long.

DNA of the CDR3: TGCAGTGCTAGAGATGGCGGGAGAGCTAACTATGGCTACACCTTC. It specifies CSARDGGRANYGYTF. The gene calls are TRBV20-1 and TRBJ1-2; D is uncertain. The CDR3 is 15 residues long. Trimming left V 0 bases short and J 0 bases short, with 11 bases between. Germline-derived CDR1 and CDR2 are DFQATT and SNEGSKA (reference sequence).

This clonotype was seen many times. The chain joins TRBV28 to TRBJ1-1, with 9 bases lining up with TRBD1. J was trimmed by 5 bases and V by 7 bases; bases with no gene match: 11. CDR1 and CDR2 from the germline V gene are MDHEN and SYDVKM. The CDR3 spans 15 residues. This CDR3 reads CASTPPGTGKTEAFF. The CDR3 DNA is TGTGCCAGCACCCCACCGGGGACAGGGAAGACTGAAGCTTTCTTT.

The gene calls are TRBV19 and TRBJ1-1; D gene ambiguous. The V gene's germline CDR1 is LNHDA and CDR2 SQIVND (reference sequence). V lost 2 bases to trimming and J lost 5 bases, with 9 bases between them. The CDR3 runs 13 residues. The CDR3 loop is CASSINGGTEAFF. The DNA of the CDR3 is TGTGCCAGTAGTATAAACGGCGGGACTGAAGCTTTCTTT.

The V call is TRBV3-1, the J call TRBJ1-2; D is unresolved. The germline V gene encodes CDR1 LGHDT and CDR2 YNNKEL (reference sequence). With 2 bases removed from V and 1 base from J, the gap between germline ends came to 14 bases. This CDR3 comprises 16 residues. The CDR3 region is CASSQSAASVNYGYTF. CDR3 sequence (DNA): TGTGCCAGCAGCCAATCGGCGGCCAGTGTTAACTATGGCTACACCTTC.

In this sample, this clonotype turned up a few times. V and J are TRBV27 and TRBJ1-6, with D tentatively TRBD1 (6 bases). Germline values: CDR1 MNHEY, CDR2 SMNVEV (reference sequence). The CDR3 spans 13 residues. Trimming left V 6 bases short and J 8 bases short, with 11 bases between. This CDR3 is CASRQGVDSPLHF. CDR3 bases: TGTGCCAGCAGACAGGGAGTGGATTCACCCCTCCACTTT.

This clonotype came up a few times. The chain joins TRBV14 to TRBJ2-5; D is undetermined. The CDR3 contains 15 residues. With 0 bases removed from V and 2 bases from J, the gap between germline ends came to 10 bases. Germline V gene sequence: CDR1 SGHDN, CDR2 FVKESK. CDR3 DNA: TGTGCCAGCAGCCAAGATTTAAGGGAACAAGAGACCCAGTACTTC. This encodes CASSQDLREQETQYF.

This clonotype was found a few times. V and J are TRBV5-1 and TRBJ2-2; unclear D gene. CDR1 is SGHRS and CDR2 is YFSETQ in the germline V gene. With 7 bases removed from V and 3 bases from J, the gap between germline ends came to 16 bases. This CDR3 comprises 15 residues. CDR3 nucleotide sequence: TGCGCCAGCCGTCGATCCTCGGCGGACACCGGGGAGCTGTTTTTT. It encodes CASRRSSADTGELFF.